This T cell receptor beta chain was profiled in a study of blood T cells in healthy people across ages. Across the study: Through template switching, about one barcoded beta molecule was captured per two T cells, as measured in model experiments.

CDR3 size: 15 residues. V lost 6 bases, J lost 2 bases, and 4 bases stayed unmatched. Points from the study as a whole: The fall in TCR beta diversity per million T cells was roughly linear with age.

Comment on this clonotype: What it binds is unknown.

Then a second PCR, running roughly 7 to 11 cycles, was carried out with a sample-barcoded 5' primer and a J-beta primer mix. Each cDNA molecule was tagged by a template-switch adaptor with 12 random nucleotides. TCRdb redid the calling of the 5' RACE reads with MiXCR, one entry per CDR3 protein. The sample shows some 700,000 distinct CDR3 sequences, 35% to 45% of them seen only once. The receptor comes from a woman aged 55-69 years in good health. V is TRBV12-3 or TRBV12-4 and J is TRBJ2-1; 10 bases fit TRBD1. The specimen was blood. DNA of the CDR3: TGTGCCAGCAGATACGGGACAGGGGCCTACAATGAGCAGTTCTTC. Encoded protein: CASRYGTGAYNEQFF.